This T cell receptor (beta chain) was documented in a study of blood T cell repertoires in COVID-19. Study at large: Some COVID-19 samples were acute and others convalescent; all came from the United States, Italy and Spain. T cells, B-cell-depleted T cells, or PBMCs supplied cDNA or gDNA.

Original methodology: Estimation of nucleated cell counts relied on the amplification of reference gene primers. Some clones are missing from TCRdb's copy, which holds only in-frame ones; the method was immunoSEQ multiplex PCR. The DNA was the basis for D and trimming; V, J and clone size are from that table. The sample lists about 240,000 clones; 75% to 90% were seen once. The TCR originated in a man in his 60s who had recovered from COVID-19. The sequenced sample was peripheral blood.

CDR3 sequence (DNA): TGTGCCAGCAGTGGCGGGGGCCGGGATACGCAGTATTTT. Translation: CASSGGGRDTQYF. The J gene is TRBJ2-3, the V gene TRBV12-3 or TRBV12-4; possibly TRBD2 for D (7 bases). This CDR3 spans 13 amino acids. Trimming shortened V by 5 bases and J by 6 bases, and 12 bases separated the two germline ends.